This entry lists 20 T cell receptor beta chains sequenced from one sample in a study of blood T cell repertoires in COVID-19. Profiled with immunoSEQ multiplex PCR; TCRdb holds only in-frame clones, not every one. This sample has about 99,000 clones, with roughly nine tenths found just once. Sequencing input: peripheral blood. The source is a woman in her sixties or seventies with acute or convalescent COVID-19.

The chain uses TRBV11-2 and TRBJ2-3; TRBD2 matches at 8 bases. Germline lookup yields CDR1 SGHAT and CDR2 FQNNGV. V shed 7 bases, J shed 7 bases, and the junction held 13 bases outside the gene matches. This CDR3 spans 15 amino acids. CDR3 amino acids: CASTQTRTSIYTQYF. CDR3 bases: TGTGCCAGCACCCAGACCCGGACTAGCATTTATACGCAGTATTTT.

The genes are TRBV5-6 and TRBJ2-5; D remains ambiguous. Germline CDR1 and CDR2: SGHDT and YYEEEE. The CDR3 is 13 residues long. The germline V and J ends were trimmed by 2 bases and 1 base, with 6 bases remaining between them. The CDR3, as DNA: TGTGCCAGCAGCTTTTACAGCCAAGAGACCCAGTACTTC. Residues: CASSFYSQETQYF.

V gene TRBV19 combines with J gene TRBJ1-3; D might be TRBD1 (6 bases). Trimming took off 5 bases at V and 5 bases at J, with 16 bases between the two ends. The CDR3 is 15 amino acids. CDR1 is LNHDA, CDR2 SQIVND, per germline (reference sequence). Written as DNA, the CDR3 is TGTGCCAGTAGTCCCGGTTCAGGGGTCCGAAACACCATATATTTT. Translating it yields CASSPGSGVRNTIYF.

This clone is a singleton in its sample. The rearrangement joins TRBV10-3 to TRBJ1-3, with TRBD1 identical over 7 bases. Germline V gene sequence: CDR1 ENHRY, CDR2 SYGVKD. Unmatched junction bases numbered 6, after V lost 6 bases and J lost 4 bases. CDR3 length equals 14 residues. The CDR3 DNA reads TGTGCCATCAGGACGACAGGGACCGGAAACACCATATATTTT. It yields the protein CAIRTTGTGNTIYF.

J is TRBJ1-3 and V is TRBV9; possibly TRBD1 for D (5 bases). The germline V gene encodes CDR1 SGDLS and CDR2 YYNGEE. The CDR3 contains 14 residues. Trimming took 3 bases from V and 8 from J, leaving 15 bases between them. The CDR3 DNA follows: TGTGCCAGCAGCGCCCAGGGTGTGGTAGACACCATATATTTT. Its protein product is CASSAQGVVDTIYF.

The V and J genes are TRBV5-1 and TRBJ1-4; 8 nucleotides agree with TRBD1. Germline V gives CDR1 SGHRS, CDR2 YFSETQ. V dropped 3 bases and J dropped 8; count of bases not matched to a gene: 6. The CDR3 extends over 14 amino acids. CDR3 bases: TGCGCCAGCAGCTACGGACAGGGTGGAGAAAAACTGTTTTTT. Protein: CASSYGQGGEKLFF.

Concerning this clone itself: At the DNA level, this CDR3 is encoded by other sequences in the same sample as well. The chain joins TRBV3-1 (or the pseudogene TRBV3-2) to TRBJ1-3; D is unresolved. V lost 1 base and J 4 bases, leaving 5 bases between the germline ends. The CDR3 is 13 amino acids. Per the germline V gene, CDR1 is LGHDT and CDR2 is YNNKEL (reference sequence). The CDR3 DNA reads TGTGCCAGCAGCCAAGGCCAGGGAAACACCATATATTTT. Its translation is CASSQGQGNTIYF.

The V gene is TRBV28, the J gene TRBJ2-1; 12 bases fit TRBD2. With 5 bases clipped from V and 8 bases from J, the junction kept 4 bases outside the gene matches. There are 14 residues in the CDR3. CDR1 is MDHEN, CDR2 SYDVKM, per germline. The CDR3 nucleotides are TGTGCCAGCAGTCGACTAGCGGGAGAAGATGAGCAGTTCTTC. This codes for CASSRLAGEDEQFF.

The chain couples TRBV5-1 to TRBJ1-1; D is undetermined. With 0 bases removed from V and 5 bases from J, the gap between germline ends came to 8 bases. This CDR3 spans 13 amino acids. The germline gives CDR1 SGHRS, CDR2 YFSETQ. Here the CDR3 reads CASSLESVTEAFF. For the CDR3, the DNA is TGCGCCAGCAGCTTGGAATCCGTGACTGAAGCTTTCTTT.

The chain carries TRBV13 and TRBJ1-2, with D possibly being TRBD1 (6 bases). CDR1 is PRHDT, CDR2 FYEKMQ, per germline (reference sequence). CDR3 length equals 14 residues. With 8 bases removed from V and 8 bases from J, the gap between germline ends came to 21 bases. This CDR3 is CASARGSNLGGYTF. As DNA, the CDR3 is TGTGCCAGCGCAAGGGGGTCTAACCTCGGGGGCTACACCTTC.

The CDR3 DNA follows: TGTGCCAGCAGCTCTACAGGTCCGAAGACCCAGTACTTC. Protein sequence: CASSSTGPKTQYF. This rearrangement joins TRBV7-9 to TRBJ2-5, with TRBD1 as a possible D gene (5 bases). This CDR3 has 13 residues. V shed 4 bases and J shed 6 bases, with 12 bases lying between them. Germline lookup yields CDR1 SEHNR and CDR2 FQNEAQ (reference sequence).

The rearrangement links TRBV20-1 to TRBJ2-1; tentatively, D is TRBD1 (5 bases). The V gene's germline CDR1 is DFQATT and CDR2 SNEGSKA (reference sequence). The length of the CDR3 is 11 residues. V was pared by 5 bases and J by 7 bases, with 9 bases between. CDR3 in amino acids: CSAQGVNEQFF. CDR3 DNA: TGCAGTGCTCAAGGGGTGAATGAGCAGTTCTTC.

J is TRBJ2-1 and V is TRBV11-3; TRBD2 aligns across 11 bases. Germline loops: CDR1 SGHNT, CDR2 YENEEA. V was clipped by 4 bases and J by 8 bases; unmatched bases: 7. This CDR3 is 15 amino acids long. CDR3 sequence: CASSYTSGSFYEQFF. In DNA form, the CDR3 reads TGTGCCAGCAGCTATACTAGCGGGAGTTTCTATGAGCAGTTCTTC.

This chain joins TRBV7-8 and TRBJ2-2, with 9 bases identical to TRBD1. The CDR3 covers 16 residues. J lost 5 bases, V lost 6 bases, and 10 bases had no gene match. CDR1 is SGHVS and CDR2 is FQNEAQ in the germline V gene. In DNA, the CDR3 is TGTGCCAGCAGGTCCTCCGGGACAGGGCGAACCGGGGAGCTGTTTTTT. This gives the protein CASRSSGTGRTGELFF.

The gene calls are TRBV27 and TRBJ2-3; tentatively, D is TRBD1 (6 bases). The CDR3 has 14 amino acids. V lost 5 bases and J lost 1, with 10 bases in between. Germline lookup yields CDR1 MNHEY and CDR2 SMNVEV (reference sequence). Here the CDR3 DNA reads TGTGCCAGCAGTGGGGGCGTCCGCACAGATACGCAGTATTTT. Its translation: CASSGGVRTDTQYF.

The V and J genes are TRBV9 and TRBJ1-2; D not certain. V lost 2 bases and J lost 3, with 14 bases in between. The CDR3 spans 15 residues. The germline CDR1 and CDR2 sequences are SGDLS and YYNGEE. CDR3: CASSVSAQRHYGYTF. In DNA form, the CDR3 reads TGTGCCAGCAGCGTCTCGGCTCAGAGGCACTATGGCTACACCTTC.

This chain links TRBV5-1 with TRBJ2-1; 10 bases line up with TRBD1. V shed 0 bases, J shed 7 bases, and the junction held 7 bases outside the gene matches. The germline CDR1 and CDR2 sequences are SGHRS and YFSETQ. The CDR3 is 16 residues long. CDR3 bases: TGCGCCAGCAGCTTGGGGGACAGGGGATGGGCAAATGAGCAGTTCTTC. Its protein product is CASSLGDRGWANEQFF.

The chain employs TRBV5-5 and TRBJ2-6; possible D gene TRBD1, 5 bases. The V gene lost 1 base and the J gene lost 2 bases, with 7 bases spanning the gap. The CDR3 runs to 15 residues. Germline V gene lookup returns CDR1 SGHKS and CDR2 YYEKEE (reference sequence). The CDR3 sequence: CASSLQGAGANVLTF. The CDR3 DNA reads TGTGCCAGCAGCTTGCAAGGGGCTGGGGCCAACGTCCTGACTTTC. The variable domain in full, with the rest retrieved from reference TRBV5-5 and TRBJ2-6, is DAGVTQSPTHLIKTRGQQVTLRCSPISGHKSVSWYQQVLGQGPQFIFQYYEKEERGRGNFPDRFSARQFPNYSSELNVNALLLGDSALYLCASSLQGAGANVLTFGAGSRLTVL.

The rearrangement uses TRBV6-5 and TRBJ1-3, with TRBD1 matching over 12 bases. Per the germline V gene, CDR1 is MNHEY and CDR2 is SVGAGI. The CDR3 sequence is 14 residues long. The J segment lost 10 bases and the V segment lost 6 bases, leaving 7 bases of the junction unmatched. The CDR3 DNA reads as TGTGCCAGCAGCCCCGGGACAGGGGGCATGACCATATATTTT. This gives the protein CASSPGTGGMTIYF.

The chain uses TRBV6-5 and TRBJ2-1; 8 nucleotides align to TRBD1. V dropped 10 bases and J dropped 4; count of bases not matched to a gene: 6. The CDR3 loop spans 13 amino acids. Germline V gives CDR1 MNHEY, CDR2 SVGAGI. The CDR3 loop reads CAIGDRSYNEQFF. The DNA of the CDR3 is TGTGCCATTGGGGACAGGAGTTACAATGAGCAGTTCTTC.